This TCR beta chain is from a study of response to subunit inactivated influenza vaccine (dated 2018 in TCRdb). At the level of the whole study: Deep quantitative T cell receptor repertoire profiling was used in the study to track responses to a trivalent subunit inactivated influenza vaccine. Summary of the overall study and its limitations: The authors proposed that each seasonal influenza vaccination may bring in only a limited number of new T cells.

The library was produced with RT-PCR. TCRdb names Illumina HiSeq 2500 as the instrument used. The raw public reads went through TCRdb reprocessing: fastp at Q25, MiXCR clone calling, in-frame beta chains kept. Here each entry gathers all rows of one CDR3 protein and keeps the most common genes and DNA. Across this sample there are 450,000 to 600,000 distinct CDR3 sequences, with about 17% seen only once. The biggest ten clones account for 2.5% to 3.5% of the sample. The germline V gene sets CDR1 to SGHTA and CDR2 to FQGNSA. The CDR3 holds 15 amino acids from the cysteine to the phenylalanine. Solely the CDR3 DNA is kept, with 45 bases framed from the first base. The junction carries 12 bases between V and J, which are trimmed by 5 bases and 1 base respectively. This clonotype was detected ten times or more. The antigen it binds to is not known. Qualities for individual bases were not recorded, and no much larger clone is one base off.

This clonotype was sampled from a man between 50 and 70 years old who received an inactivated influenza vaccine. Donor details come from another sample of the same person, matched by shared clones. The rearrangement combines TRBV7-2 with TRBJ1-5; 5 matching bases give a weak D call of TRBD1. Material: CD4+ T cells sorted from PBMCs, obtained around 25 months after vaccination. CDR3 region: CASSIQGGSNQPQHF. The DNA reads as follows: TGTGCCAGCAGCATCCAGGGAGGGAGCAATCAGCCCCAGCATTTT.